A selection of T cell receptor beta chains follows, all from one sample in a study of cytomegalovirus exposure and HLA in healthy donors. The repertoire was sequenced with immunoSEQ multiplex PCR; TCRdb's copy has only in-frame clones and lacks some. The profile shows 200,000 to 250,000 clones, around 83% of them singletons. The sequencing sample was made of PBMCs. All receptors come from a woman in her forties in good health and CMV-seronegative. Each CDR3 is given with its conserved first and last residue. A D gene is named only where the DNA matches it firmly. Clone sizes are given selectively: once, few, many, or a class where the clone is expanded.

>.|TRBJ2-1|TRBV6-5|TRBD2
TGTGCCAGCAGTTCCGGACTAGGGGCTCTCAATGAGCAGTTCTTC
CASSSGLGALNEQFF
>.|TRBJ2-6|TRBV5-5|.
TGTGCCAGCAGCTCACACGCCTCTGGGGCCAACGTCCTGACTTTC
CASSSHASGANVLTF
>.|TRBJ1-6|TRBV27|TRBD1
TGTGCCAGCAGTTTATCGATTCAGGGGGCCAATTCACCCCTCCACTTT
CASSLSIQGANSPLHF
>.|TRBJ2-7|TRBV27|.
TGTGCCAGCAGTTTATCGGCAGGGTCGATTTCCTACGAGCAGTACTTC
CASSLSAGSISYEQYF
>.|TRBJ2-7|TRBV7-9|TRBD1
TGTGCCAGCAGCTTCGGACAGGGGGCTTTTTACGAGCAGTACTTC
CASSFGQGAFYEQYF
>.|TRBJ1-2|TRBV13|.
TGTGCCAGCAGTTATGGTCTAAACTATGGCTACACCTTC
CASSYGLNYGYTF
>.|TRBJ2-1|TRBV28|.
TGTGCCAGCAGTTTATCCTATGAGCAGTTCTTC
CASSLSYEQFF
>few|TRBJ1-2|TRBV28|.
TGTGCCAGCAGGCCAGGGCTTGGTGGCTACACCTTC
CASRPGLGGYTF
>.|TRBJ2-1|TRBV9|TRBD2
TGTGCCAGCGGGGGACTAGCGTCGAATGAGCAGTTCTTC
CASGGLASNEQFF
>.|TRBJ2-1|TRBV15|TRBD2
TGTGCCACCAGCAGAGATGGAGCGGGAGGGGTCTTC
CATSRDGAGGVF
>.|TRBJ2-5|TRBV5-1|TRBD1
TGCGCCAGCAGGATAGACCACAGGGGTAATCAAGAGACCCAGTACTTC
CASRIDHRGNQETQYF
>.|TRBJ2-7|TRBV30|TRBD2
TGTGCCTGCCTCGGGACTAACTCCTACGAGCAGTACTTC
CACLGTNSYEQYF
>.|TRBJ2-1|TRBV9|.
TGTGCCAGTGGCGGCAGGGGCAATGAGCAGTTCTTC
CASGGRGNEQFF
>.|TRBJ2-5|TRBV25-1|.
TGTGCCAGCAGTGAATCCTGGGCACAAGAGACCCAGTACTTC
CASSESWAQETQYF
>.|TRBJ2-7|TRBV5-5|TRBD1
TGTGCCAGCAGCTTCGGGACAGGCCGCCCGAACGAGCAGTACTTC
CASSFGTGRPNEQYF
>.|TRBJ1-4|TRBV19|.
TGTGCCAGTTCTTCACGCGAAACTAATGAAAAACTGTTTTTT
CASSSRETNEKLFF
>.|TRBJ2-3|TRBV5-1|TRBD2
TGCGCCAGCAGCTTGGCCGCGGGGGTTAGCACAGATACGCAGTATTTT
CASSLAAGVSTDTQYF
>.|TRBJ2-7|TRBV6-1|.
TGTGCCAGCAGTGGGGCCTTCATCGACGAGCAGTACTTC
CASSGAFIDEQYF
>.|TRBJ1-2|TRBV2|.
TGTGCCAGCAGTGAGCAGGGAAACTATGGCTACACCTTC
CASSEQGNYGYTF
>once|TRBJ2-1|TRBV7-6|TRBD2
TGTGCCAGCAGCTTAGCTCTAAGCGGGAGTAGTAATGAGCAGTTCTTC
CASSLALSGSSNEQFF
>.|TRBJ2-7|TRBV30|TRBD1
TGTGCCTGGAGGGAACAGGGGATCGCCTACGAGCAGTACTTC
CAWREQGIAYEQYF
>.|TRBJ2-1|TRBV5-1|TRBD2
TGCGCCAGCCAACTAGCGGGCTCCTACAATGAGCAGTTCTTC
CASQLAGSYNEQFF